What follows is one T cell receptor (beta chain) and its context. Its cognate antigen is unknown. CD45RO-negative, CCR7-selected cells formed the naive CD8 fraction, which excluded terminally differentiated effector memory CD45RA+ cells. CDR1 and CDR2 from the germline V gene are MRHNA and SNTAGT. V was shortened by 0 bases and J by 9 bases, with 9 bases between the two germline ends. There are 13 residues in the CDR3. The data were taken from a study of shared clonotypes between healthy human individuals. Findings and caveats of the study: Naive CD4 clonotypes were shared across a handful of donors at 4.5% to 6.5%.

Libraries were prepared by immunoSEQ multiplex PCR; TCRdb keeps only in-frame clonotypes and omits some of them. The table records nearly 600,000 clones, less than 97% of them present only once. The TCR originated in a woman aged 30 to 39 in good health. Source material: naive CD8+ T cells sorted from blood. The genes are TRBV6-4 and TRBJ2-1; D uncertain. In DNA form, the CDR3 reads TGTGCCAGCAGTGACTCTATACGTTCTGAGCAGTTCTTC. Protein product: CASSDSIRSEQFF.